Each of the 10 T cell receptor beta chains below was sequenced from the same sample in a study of blood T cell repertoires in COVID-19. Using immunoSEQ multiplex PCR, the repertoire was profiled, and TCRdb retains in-frame clones only, with some absent. This table has approximately 160,000 clones, about 86% appearing once. The sample comprised PBMCs or T cells enriched from blood (not recorded which). These TCRs come from a man aged 45-65 years who had recovered from COVID-19.

The J gene is TRBJ2-7, the V gene TRBV19; possible D gene TRBD1, 5 bases. CDR3 length: 16 amino acids. V shed 0 bases and J shed 2 bases, with 14 bases lying between them. Germline CDR1 reads LNHDA; CDR2 reads SQIVND (reference sequence). The CDR3 DNA follows: TGTGCCAGTAGTATAGATCAGGGTGGTCAGCCCTACGAGCAGTACTTC. Protein product: CASSIDQGGQPYEQYF.

CDR3 protein: CASQEGNQPQHF. CDR3 bases: TGTGCCAGTCAGGAGGGCAATCAGCCCCAGCATTTT. This chain joins TRBV18 and TRBJ1-5; D uncertain. V lost 9 bases, J lost 2 bases, and 8 bases lay in between. The CDR3 is 12 amino acids. Germline CDR1 and CDR2: KGHSH and LQKENI.

The V and J genes are TRBV12-3 or TRBV12-4 and TRBJ1-2; weak D call: TRBD1 (5 bases). This CDR3 is built from 12 residues. Trimming took 5 bases from V and 8 from J, leaving 12 bases between them. CDR3 sequence: CASSPRQYGYTF. CDR3 coding DNA: TGTGCCAGCAGTCCCAGACAGTACGGCTACACCTTC.

The rearrangement uses TRBV15 and TRBJ2-7; D may be TRBD2 (7 bases). Trimming shortened V by 1 base and J by 4 bases, and 14 bases separated the two germline ends. Germline V gene lookup returns CDR1 LNHNV and CDR2 YYDKDF (reference sequence). The CDR3 spans 15 residues. CDR3 loop: CATSRVFAGAYEQYF. The CDR3, as DNA: TGTGCCACCAGCAGAGTATTCGCGGGGGCGTACGAGCAGTACTTC.

The chain carries TRBV7-8 and TRBJ2-3; 8 bases line up with TRBD2. Germline V gives CDR1 SGHVS, CDR2 FQNEAQ. V lost 5 bases, J lost 8 bases, and 18 bases stayed unmatched. This CDR3 has 17 amino acids. The chain's CDR3 is CASSPTPLAASRSTQYF. For the CDR3, the DNA is TGTGCCAGCAGCCCCACCCCACTAGCGGCATCCCGGAGTACGCAGTATTTT.

J is TRBJ1-4 and V is TRBV5-1; 7 nucleotides agree with TRBD1. There are 16 residues in the CDR3. From germline, CDR1 is SGHRS and CDR2 YFSETQ. V shed 3 bases, J shed 1 base, and the junction held 6 bases outside the gene matches. The CDR3 spells CASSSGQIVTNEKLFF. CDR3 DNA sequence: TGCGCCAGCAGCTCGGGACAGATTGTAACTAATGAAAAACTGTTTTTT.

CDR3 region: CSVAQVTNTEAFF. The CDR3, as DNA: TGCAGCGTTGCACAAGTAACGAACACTGAAGCTTTCTTT. V is TRBV29-1 and J is TRBJ1-1; D gene unclear. CDR1 is SQVTM, CDR2 ANQGSEA, per germline. Trimming took 4 bases from V and 1 from J, leaving 10 bases between them. The CDR3 extends over 13 amino acids.

The chain recombines TRBV5-4 with TRBJ2-3; 10 bases are shared with TRBD2. The trim removed 2 bases at V and 0 bases at J, leaving 6 bases unmatched. CDR3 length: 17 residues. The germline V gene has CDR1 SGHNT and CDR2 YYREEE (reference sequence). This CDR3 is CASSLKLAGSSTDTQYF. DNA of the CDR3: TGTGCCAGCAGCTTAAAACTAGCGGGGTCTAGCACAGATACGCAGTATTTT.

This chain connects TRBV11-1 to TRBJ2-5; D is perhaps TRBD2 (6 bases). Trimming left V 8 bases short and J 5 bases short, with 9 bases between. CDR1 is SGHAT and CDR2 is FQDESV in the germline V gene (reference sequence). CDR3 length: 11 residues. CDR3 sequence reads: CASGGRETQYF. Here the CDR3 DNA reads TGTGCCAGCGGAGGGAGGGAGACCCAGTACTTC.

The chain recombines TRBV9 with TRBJ2-4; tentative D call: TRBD2 (6 bases). The length of the CDR3 is 13 residues. The V end lost 3 bases, the J end lost 9 bases, and 13 bases lay between the germline ends. Germline CDR1 SGDLS, CDR2 YYNGEE. CDR3 residues: CASSADYSGIQYF. The CDR3 DNA follows: TGTGCCAGCAGCGCGGACTACTCGGGCATTCAGTACTTC.